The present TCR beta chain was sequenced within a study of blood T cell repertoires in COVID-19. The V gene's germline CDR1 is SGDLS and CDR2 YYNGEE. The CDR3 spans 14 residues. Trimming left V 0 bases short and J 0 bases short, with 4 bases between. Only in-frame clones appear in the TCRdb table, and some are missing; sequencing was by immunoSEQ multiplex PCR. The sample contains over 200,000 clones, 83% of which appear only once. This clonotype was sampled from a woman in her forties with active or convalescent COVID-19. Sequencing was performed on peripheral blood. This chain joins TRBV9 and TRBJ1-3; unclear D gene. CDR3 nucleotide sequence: TGTGCCAGCAGCGTAGTCAGCTCTGGAAACACCATATATTTT. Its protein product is CASSVVSSGNTIYF.